Listed here are 21 T cell receptor beta chains from one sample, sequenced in a study of human T cells and chemical hapten exposure. For the library, individual cDNA molecules each received unique molecular identifiers. In TCRdb, the reads were re-called with MiXCR into one record per CDR3 protein. The sample contains 880 or so distinct CDR3 sequences, roughly 60% of which appear only once. Treatment specified: therapeutic diphenylcyclopropenone sensitization with weekly scalp DPC. The material sequenced was whole blood, taken before DPC sensitization or 2, 6, or about 24 weeks after (not recorded which). These receptors all come from an adult with alopecia areata. Some clones in this sample may be carry-over from other donors' samples. This table probably holds off-target reads from a library built for another chain.

V is TRBV4-2 and J is TRBJ1-1; 7 bases map to TRBD1. Germline V gene lookup returns CDR1 LGHNA and CDR2 YNFKEQ. After removal of 1 base from V and 3 bases from J, the junction contained 2 bases not matched to a gene. CDR3 length: 14 residues. CDR3 in amino acids: CASSQGQGYTEAFF. DNA for the CDR3: TGTGCCAGCAGCCAAGGACAGGGATACACTGAAGCTTTCTTT.

V and J are TRBV7-9 and TRBJ2-1, with D unclear. The CDR3 is made up of 12 amino acids. With 3 bases removed from V and 8 bases from J, the gap between germline ends came to 8 bases. The germline V gene has CDR1 SEHNR and CDR2 FQNEAQ (reference sequence). The CDR3: CASSFAWDEQFF. CDR3 DNA sequence: TGTGCCAGCAGCTTCGCTTGGGATGAGCAGTTCTTC.

The CDR3 DNA is TGTGCCAGCAGCTCAAGGCCGATCTCTGGGGCCAACGTCCTGACTTTC. Residues: CASSSRPISGANVLTF. This rearrangement joins TRBV7-2 to TRBJ2-6, with no clear D. V was shortened by 4 bases and J by 0 bases, with 10 bases between the two germline ends. CDR1 and CDR2 from the germline V gene are SGHTA and FQGNSA. This CDR3 has 16 residues.

V usage is TRBV5-4 and J usage is TRBJ2-3; D is possibly TRBD1 or TRBD2 (5 bases each). V shed 4 bases and J shed 2 bases, with 14 bases lying between them. This CDR3 has 15 amino acids. Germline V gene sequence: CDR1 SGHNT, CDR2 YYREEE (reference sequence). The CDR3 DNA follows: TGTGCCAGCAGCGCCGGGACGGATATCACAGATACGCAGTATTTT. Protein sequence: CASSAGTDITDTQYF.

The chain has TRBV28 and TRBJ2-5, with 7 bases fitting TRBD1. With V trimmed by 0 bases and J by 2 bases, 9 bases remained unmatched. Germline CDR1 MDHEN, CDR2 SYDVKM. The CDR3 is made up of 17 amino acids. The CDR3 region is CASSLWGPGQRQETQYF. CDR3 in DNA: TGTGCCAGCAGTTTATGGGGACCGGGACAGAGACAAGAGACCCAGTACTTC.

The J gene is TRBJ2-3, the V gene TRBV18; the match to TRBD1 covers 8 bases. V lost 3 bases to trimming and J lost 1 base; unmatched junction nucleotides: 9. Germline lookup yields CDR1 KGHSH and CDR2 LQKENI. This CDR3 comprises 17 residues. The CDR3 sequence is CASSPNPGQGRTDTQYF. CDR3 in DNA: TGTGCCAGCTCACCGAATCCCGGACAGGGACGCACAGATACGCAGTATTTT.

The sample holds a few counts of this clonotype. The genes are TRBV11-2 and TRBJ2-3; D possibly corresponds to TRBD2 (6 bases). V dropped 3 bases and J dropped 2 bases, with 9 bases sitting between them. Germline V gives CDR1 SGHAT, CDR2 FQNNGV. The CDR3 has 14 residues. CDR3 amino acids: CASSFGTFTDTQYF. CDR3 DNA sequence: TGTGCCAGCAGCTTCGGGACTTTCACAGATACGCAGTATTTT.

The table lists this clonotype with a few counts. The V call is TRBV7-6, the J call TRBJ2-2; D uncertain. The CDR3 has 15 residues. Germline-derived CDR1 and CDR2 are SGHVS and FNYEAQ. V lost 0 bases and J lost 6, with 11 bases in between. CDR3 sequence (DNA): TGTGCCAGCAGCTTAGCGGGCATGGGTTCCGGGGAGCTGTTTTTT. Translating gives CASSLAGMGSGELFF.

V and J are TRBV7-9 and TRBJ1-1; no clear D. The CDR3 has 13 residues. Germline-derived CDR1 and CDR2 are SEHNR and FQNEAQ (reference sequence). V lost 5 bases to trimming and J lost 5 bases, with 12 bases between them. The DNA for the CDR3 is TGTGCCAGCAGCCCGACGGAGCCAACTGAAGCTTTCTTT. Protein sequence: CASSPTEPTEAFF.

Only one count was recorded for this clonotype. The V gene is TRBV7-3, the J gene TRBJ2-1; D is perhaps TRBD2 (6 bases). Between the trimmed V and J ends, which lost 5 bases and 3 bases, there was a span of 14 bases. The CDR3 sequence is 15 residues long. Germline CDR1 is SGHTA and CDR2 is FQGTGA. The CDR3 sequence: CASSPTSSDYNEQFF. The DNA for the CDR3 is TGTGCCAGCAGCCCAACCTCTAGCGACTACAATGAGCAGTTCTTC. Together with reference TRBV7-3 and TRBJ2-1, the CDR3 gives the full variable domain: GAGVSQTPSNKVTEKGKYVELRCDPISGHTALYWYRQSLGQGPEFLIYFQGTGAADDSGLPNDRFFAVRPEGSVSTLKIQRTERGDSAVYLCASSPTSSDYNEQFFGPGTRLTVL.

This clonotype was counted only a few times. V gene TRBV5-5 combines with J gene TRBJ2-1, with D possibly matching TRBD2 (5 bases). Trimming cost V 5 bases and J 6 bases, with 9 bases left between them. This CDR3 is 12 amino acids long. The germline V gene encodes CDR1 SGHKS and CDR2 YYEKEE (reference sequence). The CDR3 spells CASRGVGNEQFF. Here the CDR3 DNA reads TGTGCCAGCAGGGGAGTTGGCAATGAGCAGTTCTTC. Supplemented by reference TRBV5-5 and TRBJ2-1, the full variable domain reads DAGVTQSPTHLIKTRGQQVTLRCSPISGHKSVSWYQQVLGQGPQFIFQYYEKEERGRGNFPDRFSARQFPNYSSELNVNALLLGDSALYLCASRGVGNEQFFGPGTRLTVL.

The genes are TRBV28 and TRBJ2-3; 9 nucleotides align to TRBD2. Germline loops: CDR1 MDHEN, CDR2 SYDVKM. With 2 bases clipped from V and 4 bases from J, the junction kept 10 bases outside the gene matches. CDR3 length: 17 amino acids. This chain's CDR3 is CASSLGTSNVGADTQYF. In DNA, the CDR3 is TGTGCCAGCAGTTTAGGGACTAGCAATGTTGGGGCAGATACGCAGTATTTT.

J is TRBJ2-6 and V is TRBV4-2; no reliable D call. Per the germline V gene, CDR1 is LGHNA and CDR2 is YNFKEQ. The length of the CDR3 is 16 residues. V was cut by 4 bases and J by 2 bases, with 12 bases left in between. The chain's CDR3 is CASSPLWQAGANVLTF. Here the CDR3 DNA reads TGTGCCAGCAGCCCCCTTTGGCAGGCTGGGGCCAACGTCCTGACTTTC.

The CDR3 sequence: CASSQDRQGPDEQYF. CDR3 nucleotides: TGCGCCAGCAGCCAAGATAGACAGGGCCCGGACGAGCAGTACTTC. The chain employs TRBV4-3 and TRBJ2-7, with 7 bases lining up with TRBD1. V shed 0 bases, J shed 5 bases, and the junction held 7 bases outside the gene matches. Germline V lookup: CDR1 LGHNA, CDR2 YSLEER. The CDR3 is made up of 15 amino acids.

The rearrangement uses TRBV5-3 and TRBJ1-5, with 9 nucleotides matching TRBD1. TRBV5-3 is labeled an ORF, and its function is uncertain. J lost 0 bases, V lost 3 bases, and 7 bases had no gene match. There are 17 residues in the CDR3. The CDR3 DNA is TGTGCCAGAAGCTCCGGACAGGGGAAGTTTAGCAATCAGCCCCAGCATTTT. Translated: CARSSGQGKFSNQPQHF.

The chain has TRBV6-2 or TRBV6-3 and TRBJ2-3; 10 bases match TRBD2. This CDR3 region has 15 residues. V dropped 2 bases and J dropped 3; count of bases not matched to a gene: 2. Germline V CDR1 and CDR2: MNHEY, SVGEGT. The CDR3: CASSYVTSGTDTQYF. Written as DNA, the CDR3 is TGTGCCAGCAGTTACGTGACTAGCGGGACAGATACGCAGTATTTT.

This clonotype was seen a handful of times. This chain uses TRBV6-1 with TRBJ2-5; D gene unclear. The CDR3 length is 13 residues. V was cut by 6 bases and J by 1 base, with 9 bases left in between. Germline CDR1 is MNHNS and CDR2 is SASEGT. CDR3 amino acids: CASSEQSQETQYF. In DNA, the CDR3 is TGTGCCAGCAGCGAACAGAGCCAAGAGACCCAGTACTTC.

This clonotype was seen a single time. The V call is TRBV29-1, the J call TRBJ2-2, with D tentatively TRBD1 (6 bases). V was shortened by 7 bases and J by 0 bases, with 9 bases between the two germline ends. CDR1 and CDR2 (germline): SQVTM, ANQGSEA. This CDR3 contains 13 residues. In DNA form, the CDR3 reads TGCAGCGCAGGACAGCCGAACACCGGGGAGCTGTTTTTT. Translation: CSAGQPNTGELFF.

V gene TRBV4-2 combines with J gene TRBJ2-7, with a weak D call TRBD2 (6 bases). This CDR3 is built from 13 residues. Germline values: CDR1 LGHNA, CDR2 YNFKEQ. V lost 2 bases and J 7 bases, leaving 12 bases between the germline ends. DNA for the CDR3: TGTGCCAGCAGCCAAATGACTAGGGAAGAGCAGTACTTC. This codes for CASSQMTREEQYF.

The chain is built from TRBV29-1 and TRBJ2-1, with 16 bases identical to TRBD2. J lost 9 bases, V lost 7 bases, and 12 bases had no gene match. There are 16 residues in the CDR3. In germline, CDR1 is SQVTM, CDR2 ANQGSEA. CDR3 DNA sequence: TGCAGCGCCCCCGGGACTAGCGGGAGGGCCTTCGGTGAGCAGTTCTTC. Amino acids: CSAPGTSGRAFGEQFF.

This clonotype was counted between two and nine times. V is TRBV3-1 and J is TRBJ2-2; D remains unclear. Between the trimmed V and J ends, which lost 1 base and 3 bases, there was a span of 6 bases. From germline, CDR1 is LGHDT and CDR2 YNNKEL (reference sequence). This CDR3 comprises 14 residues. The CDR3 DNA reads TGTGCCAGCAGCCAAGGTACCTACACCGGGGAGCTGTTTTTT. This sequence encodes CASSQGTYTGELFF.